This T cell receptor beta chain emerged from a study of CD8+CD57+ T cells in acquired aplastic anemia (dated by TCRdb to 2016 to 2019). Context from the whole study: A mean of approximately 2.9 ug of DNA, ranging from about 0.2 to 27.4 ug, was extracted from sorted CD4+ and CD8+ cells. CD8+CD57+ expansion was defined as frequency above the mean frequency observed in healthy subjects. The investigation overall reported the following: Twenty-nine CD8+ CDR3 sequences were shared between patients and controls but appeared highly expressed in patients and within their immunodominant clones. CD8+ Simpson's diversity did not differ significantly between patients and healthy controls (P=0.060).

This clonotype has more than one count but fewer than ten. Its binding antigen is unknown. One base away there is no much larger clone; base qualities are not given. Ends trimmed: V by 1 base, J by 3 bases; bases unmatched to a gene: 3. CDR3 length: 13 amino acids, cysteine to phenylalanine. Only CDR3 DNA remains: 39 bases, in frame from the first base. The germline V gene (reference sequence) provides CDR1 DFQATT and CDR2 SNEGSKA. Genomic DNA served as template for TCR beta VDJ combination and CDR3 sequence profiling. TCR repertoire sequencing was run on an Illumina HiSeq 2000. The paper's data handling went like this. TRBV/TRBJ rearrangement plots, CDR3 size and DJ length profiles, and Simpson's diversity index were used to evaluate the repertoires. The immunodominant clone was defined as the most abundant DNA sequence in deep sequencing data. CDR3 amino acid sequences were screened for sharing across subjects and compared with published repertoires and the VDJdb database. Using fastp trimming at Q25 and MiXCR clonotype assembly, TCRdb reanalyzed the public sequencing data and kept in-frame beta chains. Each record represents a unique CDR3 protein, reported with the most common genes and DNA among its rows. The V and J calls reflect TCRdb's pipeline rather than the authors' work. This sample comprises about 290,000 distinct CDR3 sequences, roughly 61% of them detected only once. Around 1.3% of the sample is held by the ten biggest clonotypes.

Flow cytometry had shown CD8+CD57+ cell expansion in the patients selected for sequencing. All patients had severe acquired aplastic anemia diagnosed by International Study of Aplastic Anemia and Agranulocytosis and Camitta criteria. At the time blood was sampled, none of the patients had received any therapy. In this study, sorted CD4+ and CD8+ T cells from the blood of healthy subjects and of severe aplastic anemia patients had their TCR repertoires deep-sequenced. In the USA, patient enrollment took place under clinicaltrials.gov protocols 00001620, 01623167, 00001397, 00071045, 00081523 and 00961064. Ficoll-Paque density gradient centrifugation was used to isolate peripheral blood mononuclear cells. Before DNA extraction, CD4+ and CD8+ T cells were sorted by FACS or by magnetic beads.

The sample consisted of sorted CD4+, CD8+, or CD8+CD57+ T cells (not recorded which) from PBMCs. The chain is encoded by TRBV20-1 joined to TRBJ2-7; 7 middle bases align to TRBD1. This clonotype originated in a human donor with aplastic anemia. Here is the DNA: TGCAGTGCTAGAGGAGGGGGCGTCTACGAGCAGTACTTC. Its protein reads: CSARGGGVYEQYF.